The rows below give T cell receptor beta chains drawn from one sample of a study of blood T cell repertoires in COVID-19. Clones were sequenced by immunoSEQ multiplex PCR, and TCRdb holds only the in-frame ones, with some missing. The table has about 410,000 clones, 86% seen once; the top ten hold over 1.3%. Material for sequencing was peripheral blood. Source of these receptors: a woman younger than 45 with active or convalescent COVID-19. Both conserved end residues are part of each CDR3. The order of the fields is V gene, clone size, D gene, J gene, CDR3 protein, CDR3 DNA. The D gene is left open where the match is weak. Rows give clone size only sometimes, using once, few, many, or a class for an expanded clone.

V gene: TRBV27; clone size: few; D gene: NA; J gene: TRBJ2-1; CDR3 protein: CASSWSSLNSYNEQFF; CDR3 DNA: TGTGCCAGCAGTTGGTCTAGCCTAAACTCCTACAATGAGCAGTTCTTC
V gene: TRBV10-3; clone size: few; D gene: NA; J gene: TRBJ1-1; CDR3 protein: CAIKVTEDTEAFF; CDR3 DNA: TGTGCCATCAAGGTGACCGAGGACACTGAAGCTTTCTTT
V gene: TRBV2; clone size: NA; D gene: NA; J gene: TRBJ1-1; CDR3 protein: CASHREPNTEAFF; CDR3 DNA: TGTGCCAGCCACCGGGAGCCGAACACTGAAGCTTTCTTT
V gene: TRBV5-5; clone size: NA; D gene: TRBD1; J gene: TRBJ1-6; CDR3 protein: CASSPGTGDYYNSPLHF; CDR3 DNA: TGTGCCAGCAGCCCCGGGACAGGGGACTATTATAATTCACCCCTCCACTTT
V gene: TRBV7-9; clone size: once; D gene: TRBD2; J gene: TRBJ2-7; CDR3 protein: CASSLGTSLSSYEQYF; CDR3 DNA: TGTGCCAGCAGCTTGGGGACTAGCCTAAGCTCCTACGAGCAGTACTTC
V gene: TRBV11-2; clone size: NA; D gene: TRBD1; J gene: TRBJ2-2; CDR3 protein: CASSLDTWGTANTGELFF; CDR3 DNA: TGTGCCAGCAGCTTAGATACTTGGGGGACAGCCAACACCGGGGAGCTGTTTTTT
V gene: TRBV3-1/TRBV3-2; clone size: NA; D gene: TRBD1; J gene: TRBJ2-7; CDR3 protein: CASSQERDRGQYF; CDR3 DNA: TGTGCCAGCAGCCAAGAAAGGGACAGGGGGCAGTACTTC
V gene: TRBV4-2; clone size: NA; D gene: TRBD1; J gene: TRBJ1-4; CDR3 protein: CASSQGQGGNEKLFF; CDR3 DNA: TGTGCCAGCAGCCAGGGACAGGGTGGTAATGAAAAACTGTTTTTT
V gene: TRBV6-1; clone size: NA; D gene: TRBD1; J gene: TRBJ2-7; CDR3 protein: CASSVETGTGSYEQYF; CDR3 DNA: TGTGCCAGCAGTGTTGAGACCGGGACAGGGTCTTACGAGCAGTACTTC
V gene: TRBV19; clone size: NA; D gene: TRBD1; J gene: TRBJ1-1; CDR3 protein: CATFRTGTEGNTEAFF; CDR3 DNA: TGTGCCACCTTCCGGACAGGGACTGAGGGGAACACTGAAGCTTTCTTT
V gene: TRBV5-4; clone size: NA; D gene: NA; J gene: TRBJ1-1; CDR3 protein: CASSPETSRVNTEAFF; CDR3 DNA: TGTGCCAGCAGCCCGGAGACCTCCAGGGTGAACACTGAAGCTTTCTTT